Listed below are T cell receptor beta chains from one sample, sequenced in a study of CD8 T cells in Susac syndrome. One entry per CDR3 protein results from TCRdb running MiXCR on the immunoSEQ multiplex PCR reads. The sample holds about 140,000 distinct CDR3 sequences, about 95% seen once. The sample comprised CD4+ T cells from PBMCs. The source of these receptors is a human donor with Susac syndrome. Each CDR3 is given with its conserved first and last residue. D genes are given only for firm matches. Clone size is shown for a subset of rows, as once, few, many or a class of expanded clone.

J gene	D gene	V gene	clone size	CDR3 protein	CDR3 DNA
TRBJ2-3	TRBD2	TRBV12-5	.	CASGLVLTSGSPRTSTDTQYF	TGTGCTAGTGGTTTGGTACTTACTAGCGGGAGCCCCCGGACTAGCACAGATACGCAGTATTTT
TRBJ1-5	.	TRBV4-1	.	CASSQPGAGSNQPQHF	TGCGCCAGCAGCCAACCGGGGGCTGGGAGCAATCAGCCCCAGCATTTT
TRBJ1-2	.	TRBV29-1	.	CSVAGAPYGYTF	TGCAGCGTCGCGGGGGCCCCTTATGGCTACACCTTC
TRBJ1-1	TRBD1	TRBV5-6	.	CASSLRPGGTATEAFF	TGTGCCAGCAGCTTAAGGCCAGGGGGTACGGCCACTGAAGCTTTCTTT
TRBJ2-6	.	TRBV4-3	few	CASSQGTSGANVLTF	TGCGCCAGCAGCCAAGGGACCTCTGGGGCCAACGTCCTGACTTTC
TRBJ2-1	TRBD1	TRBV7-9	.	CASSFSGGAYNEQFF	TGTGCCAGCAGCTTCTCAGGGGGTGCCTACAATGAGCAGTTCTTC
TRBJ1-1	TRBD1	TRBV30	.	CAWTGTENTEAFF	TGTGCCTGGACCGGGACAGAGAACACTGAAGCTTTCTTT
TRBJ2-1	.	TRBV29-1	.	CSVLGTMSSYNEQFF	TGCAGCGTTTTAGGGACCATGTCCTCCTACAATGAGCAGTTCTTC
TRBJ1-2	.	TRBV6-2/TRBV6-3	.	CASRSDRYGYTF	TGTGCCAGCAGGAGCGACAGATATGGCTACACCTTC
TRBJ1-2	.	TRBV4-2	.	CASSRTSAGNDYGYTF	TGTGCCAGCAGCCGGACGTCAGCGGGAAACGACTATGGCTACACCTTC
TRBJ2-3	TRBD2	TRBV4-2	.	CASSLGLAGVGDTQYF	TGTGCCAGCAGCCTGGGACTAGCGGGAGTGGGAGATACGCAGTATTTT
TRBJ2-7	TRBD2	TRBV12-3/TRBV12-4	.	CASTPGLAAYEQYF	TGTGCCAGCACTCCGGGACTAGCGGCCTACGAGCAGTACTTC
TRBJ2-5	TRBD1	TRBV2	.	CASSDPGTGGQTQYF	TGTGCCAGCAGTGATCCTGGTACAGGGGGACAGACCCAGTACTTC
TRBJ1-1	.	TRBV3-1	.	CASSPTGKVTEAFF	TGTGCCAGCAGCCCAACAGGGAAGGTCACTGAAGCTTTCTTT
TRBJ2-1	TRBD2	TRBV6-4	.	CASSSGDFNEQFF	TGTGCCAGCAGTAGCGGGGATTTTAATGAGCAGTTCTTC
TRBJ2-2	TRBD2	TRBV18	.	CASSPQTSGQGGELFF	TGTGCCAGCTCACCGCAGACTAGCGGGCAAGGCGGGGAGCTGTTTTTT
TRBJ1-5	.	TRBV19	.	CASSPRGRSNQPQHF	TGTGCCAGTAGTCCCCGGGGACGGAGCAATCAGCCCCAGCATTTT
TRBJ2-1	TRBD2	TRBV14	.	CASSQGLASNEQFF	TGTGCCAGCAGCCAAGGACTAGCGAGCAATGAGCAGTTCTTC
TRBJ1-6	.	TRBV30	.	CAWSSAGSYNSPLHF	TGTGCCTGGAGTAGTGCGGGGTCCTATAATTCACCCCTCCACTTT
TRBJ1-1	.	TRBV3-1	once	CASSRPGRTLNTEAFF	TGTGCCAGCAGCCGACCGGGACGAACTCTGAACACTGAAGCTTTCTTT
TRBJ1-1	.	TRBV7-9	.	CASSQQWWDAFF	TGTGCCAGCAGCCAACAATGGTGGGACGCTTTCTTT
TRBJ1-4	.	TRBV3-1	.	CASSQDMYEKLFF	TGTGCCAGCAGCCAAGATATGTATGAAAAACTGTTTTTT
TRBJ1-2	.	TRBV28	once	CASSGTGSVDYGYTF	TGTGCCAGCAGTGGAACAGGGTCGGTGGACTATGGCTACACCTTC
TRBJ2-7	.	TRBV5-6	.	CASSLQGLGQYF	TGTGCCAGCAGCTTACAGGGTCTAGGGCAGTACTTC
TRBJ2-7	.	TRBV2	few	CASSETRAGAGQDEQYF	TGTGCCAGCAGTGAAACTCGAGCGGGGGCGGGACAGGACGAGCAGTACTTC
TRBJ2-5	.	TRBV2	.	CASSKTRTPTGVQTQYF	TGTGCCAGCAGCAAGACGCGGACTCCCACGGGAGTACAGACCCAGTACTTC
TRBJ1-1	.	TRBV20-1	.	CSARTPEAEAFF	TGCAGTGCTAGGACCCCGGAGGCTGAAGCTTTCTTT
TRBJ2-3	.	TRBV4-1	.	CASSTRGASTDTQYF	TGCGCCAGCAGCACACGCGGGGCAAGCACAGATACGCAGTATTTT
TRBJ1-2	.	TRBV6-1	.	CASRDRPYGYTF	TGTGCCAGCAGGGACAGACCCTATGGCTACACCTTC
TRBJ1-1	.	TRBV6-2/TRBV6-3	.	CASIRAGTHWKAFF	TGTGCCAGCATCCGAGCTGGGACCCACTGGAAAGCTTTCTTT
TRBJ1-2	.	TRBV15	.	CATSRDTKTYGYTF	TGTGCCACCAGCAGAGATACCAAGACCTATGGCTACACCTTC
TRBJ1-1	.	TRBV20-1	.	CSAAKQGAEAFF	TGCAGTGCGGCAAAACAGGGCGCTGAAGCTTTCTTT
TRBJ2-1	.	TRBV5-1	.	CASSRGDEQFF	TGCGCCAGCAGTAGGGGTGATGAGCAGTTCTTC
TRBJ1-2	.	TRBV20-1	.	CSARRQVRGYTF	TGCAGTGCTCGGAGACAGGTTCGCGGCTACACCTTC
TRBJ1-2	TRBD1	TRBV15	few	CATSRDRVQGDYGYTF	TGTGCCACCAGCAGAGATCGCGTACAGGGGGACTATGGCTACACCTTC
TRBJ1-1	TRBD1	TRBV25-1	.	CASFTQGAGAFF	TGTGCCAGCTTTACTCAGGGGGCGGGAGCTTTCTTT
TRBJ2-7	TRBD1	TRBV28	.	CASSSPGQGDYEQYF	TGTGCCAGCAGTTCTCCGGGACAGGGTGACTACGAGCAGTACTTC
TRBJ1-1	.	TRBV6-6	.	CASSLPTGEAFF	TGTGCCAGCAGTCTACCTACAGGGGAAGCTTTCTTT
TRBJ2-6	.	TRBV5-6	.	CASTFVGAGANVLTF	TGTGCCAGCACCTTCGTAGGTGCTGGGGCCAACGTCCTGACTTTC